The rows below give T cell receptor beta chains drawn from one sample of a study of molecular identifiers for immune sequencing clone quantification. In TCRdb, the PCR reads were re-called with MiXCR into one record per CDR3 protein. The sample contains 60,000 to 70,000 distinct CDR3 sequences, under 20% of which appear only once. Sequencing used naive CD8+ T cells from blood, with Jurkat cell RNA spiked in. The receptors shown here come from a human donor in good health. Some libraries in this study had Jurkat cell RNA spiked in. The CDR3 runs from the conserved cysteine through the conserved F or W. A D gene is named only where the DNA matches it firmly. Clone size is not always given. Where it is, it says once, few, many or a class for expanded clones.

clone_size,d_call,v_call,j_call,cdr3_length,cdr3_aa,cdr3_nt
many,-,TRBV6-5,TRBJ2-3,13,CASSSLGADTQYF,TGTGCCAGCAGTTCCTTGGGAGCAGATACGCAGTATTTT
-,-,TRBV6-6,TRBJ1-1,14,CASSYGSILTEAFF,TGTGCCAGCAGTTACGGAAGTATTCTCACTGAAGCTTTCTTT
-,TRBD2,TRBV7-8,TRBJ2-7,15,CASGTGTSGSHEQYF,TGTGCCAGCGGCACCGGGACTAGCGGTTCCCACGAGCAGTACTTC
once,-,TRBV5-6,TRBJ2-7,11,CASSRDHEQYF,TGTGCCAGCAGCAGGGATCACGAGCAGTACTTC
few,-,TRBV27,TRBJ2-7,13,CASSAGTNYEQYF,TGTGCCAGCAGTGCAGGAACCAACTACGAGCAGTACTTC
many,-,TRBV4-3,TRBJ2-7,14,CASSQDVQGYEQYF,TGCGCCAGCAGCCAAGATGTACAGGGCTACGAGCAGTACTTC
many,-,TRBV20-1,TRBJ2-3,14,CSASGRVFADTQYF,TGCAGTGCTAGTGGCAGGGTGTTCGCAGATACGCAGTATTTT
few,-,TRBV28,TRBJ2-7,13,CASSFTEAYEQYF,TGTGCCAGCAGTTTCACAGAAGCCTACGAGCAGTACTTC
many,-,TRBV2,TRBJ2-5,13,CASSGIAQETQYF,TGTGCCAGCAGCGGTATAGCTCAAGAGACCCAGTACTTC
many,TRBD1,TRBV7-6,TRBJ2-7,14,CASSSGQGFSEQYF,TGTGCCAGCAGCTCCGGACAGGGGTTCTCCGAGCAGTACTTC
many,-,TRBV11-2,TRBJ2-6,16,CASSLAGASGANVLTF,TGTGCCAGCAGCTTAGCCGGGGCGTCTGGGGCCAACGTCCTGACTTTC
-,-,TRBV7-8,TRBJ2-7,16,CASSYPLAGNPYEQYF,TGTGCCAGCAGCTACCCCCTGGCAGGGAATCCCTACGAGCAGTACTTC
many,TRBD1,TRBV27,TRBJ2-7,15,CASASRDRGAYEQYF,TGTGCCAGCGCCTCCCGGGACAGGGGTGCCTACGAGCAGTACTTC
few,TRBD2,TRBV28,TRBJ2-2,18,CASSFVLAGGPSTGELFF,TGTGCCAGCAGTTTTGTACTAGCGGGAGGGCCAAGCACCGGGGAGCTGTTTTTT
many,-,TRBV6-2/TRBV6-3,TRBJ2-3,15,CASSYLAGSTDTQYF,TGTGCCAGCAGTTATCTGGCGGGGAGCACAGATACGCAGTATTTT
many,-,TRBV6-5,TRBJ1-1,13,CASSPGIGTEAFF,TGTGCCAGCAGCCCCGGGATCGGCACTGAAGCTTTCTTT
-,-,TRBV12-3/TRBV12-4,TRBJ1-1,13,CANQRAVYTEAFF,TGTGCCAACCAACGGGCAGTTTACACTGAAGCTTTCTTT
many,TRBD1,TRBV13,TRBJ2-1,14,CASSPPDRHDEQFF,TGTGCCAGCAGCCCTCCGGACAGGCATGATGAGCAGTTCTTC
many,TRBD2,TRBV7-9,TRBJ2-7,14,CASSSLGEGLVQYF,TGTGCCAGCAGCTCCCTGGGGGAGGGCCTCGTGCAGTACTTC
-,-,TRBV4-1,TRBJ1-2,16,CASSQIPGRANYGYTF,TGCGCCAGCAGCCAAATACCGGGGAGAGCTAACTATGGCTACACCTTC
many,TRBD1,TRBV7-9,TRBJ2-7,17,CASSSPLGQGLFYEQYF,TGTGCCAGCAGCTCCCCCCTGGGACAGGGACTTTTCTACGAGCAGTACTTC
-,-,TRBV5-3,TRBJ2-4,20,CASSLMVDRLGDPAKNIQYF,TGTGCCAGCAGCTTGATGGTCGACAGGCTGGGGGATCCAGCCAAAAACATTCAGTACTTC
many,-,TRBV6-6,TRBJ2-2,19,CASSYSTSRLKAGTGELFF,TGTGCCAGCAGTTACTCAACATCACGGTTAAAGGCGGGCACCGGGGAGCTGTTTTTT
many,-,TRBV18,TRBJ2-3,15,CASSESGLSTDTQYF,TGTGCCAGCTCAGAGAGCGGCCTCAGCACAGATACGCAGTATTTT
few,TRBD1,TRBV25-1,TRBJ2-1,14,CASSDRVLLNEQFF,TGTGCCAGCAGCGACAGGGTTTTACTGAATGAGCAGTTCTTC
many,-,TRBV9,TRBJ2-3,14,CASSGRDRTDTQYF,TGTGCCAGCAGCGGCCGGGACCGCACAGATACGCAGTATTTT
many,TRBD2,TRBV3-1,TRBJ2-7,17,CASSQGLAGEKNYEQYF,TGTGCCAGCAGCCAAGGACTAGCGGGAGAGAAGAACTACGAGCAGTACTTC
many,TRBD1,TRBV7-8,TRBJ2-3,16,CASKVGTGDSRDTQYF,TGTGCCAGCAAGGTTGGGACAGGGGATAGCCGGGATACGCAGTATTTT
-,TRBD2,TRBV4-3,TRBJ2-7,15,CASSQGLAGIYEQYF,TGCGCCAGCAGCCAAGGGCTAGCGGGAATCTACGAGCAGTACTTC
many,-,TRBV6-6,TRBJ1-2,13,CASSYGTNYGYTF,TGTGCCAGCAGTTACGGGACAAACTATGGCTACACCTTC
few,-,TRBV7-6,TRBJ2-1,12,CASGHYANEQFF,TGTGCCAGCGGGCATTACGCCAATGAGCAGTTCTTC
many,TRBD2,TRBV7-8,TRBJ2-7,15,CASRIIAGGPYEQYF,TGTGCCAGCAGGATCATAGCGGGAGGGCCGTACGAGCAGTACTTC
many,TRBD2,TRBV20-1,TRBJ2-1,18,CSAREDPVAGGPRNEQFF,TGCAGTGCTAGAGAAGACCCGGTGGCGGGAGGCCCGAGAAATGAGCAGTTCTTC
many,-,TRBV11-2,TRBJ1-5,13,CASSLDLNQPQHF,TGTGCCAGCAGCTTAGACTTAAATCAGCCCCAGCATTTT
-,-,TRBV7-8,TRBJ1-2,14,CASSFQRSVHGYIF,TGTGCCAGCAGCTTCCAGCGTTCCGTCCATGGCTACATCTTC
many,TRBD2,TRBV11-3,TRBJ2-3,17,CASSTLVAGGGTDTQYF,TGTGCCAGCAGCACCCTGGTAGCGGGAGGTGGCACAGATACGCAGTATTTT
few,TRBD2,TRBV14,TRBJ2-7,15,CASSRLAGLSYEQYF,TGTGCCAGCAGCCGCTTAGCGGGACTTTCCTACGAGCAGTACTTC
few,TRBD2,TRBV20-1,TRBJ2-1,14,CSVPLASSYNEQFF,TGCAGTGTCCCACTAGCGTCGTCCTACAATGAGCAGTTCTTC
many,-,TRBV28,TRBJ2-7,14,CASSSVGQYDEQYF,TGTGCCAGCAGCTCAGTTGGGCAGTACGACGAGCAGTACTTC
many,-,TRBV24-1,TRBJ2-3,17,CATSPRPTAGPTDTQYF,TGTGCCACCAGTCCTCGACCCACAGCGGGTCCCACAGATACGCAGTATTTT
once,TRBD2,TRBV12-3/TRBV12-4,TRBJ2-1,13,CASSLASSGGKFF,TGTGCCAGCAGTTTAGCGTCTAGCGGGGGGAAGTTCTTC
-,-,TRBV6-5,TRBJ2-7,14,CASSYLVKGYEQYF,TGTGCCAGCAGTTACTTAGTGAAGGGATACGAGCAGTACTTC
many,-,TRBV25-1,TRBJ2-3,13,CASRAAGPDTQYF,TGTGCCAGCAGGGCGGCGGGACCAGATACGCAGTATTTT
few,-,TRBV28,TRBJ1-1,12,CASEQVNTEAFF,TGTGCCAGTGAACAGGTGAACACTGAAGCTTTCTTT
few,-,TRBV2,TRBJ1-1,13,CASSAGSVPEAFF,TGTGCCAGCAGTGCGGGCAGTGTACCTGAAGCTTTCTTT
few,TRBD2,TRBV10-3,TRBJ2-1,14,CAAGLAGGMDEQFF,TGTGCCGCCGGACTAGCGGGAGGAATGGATGAGCAGTTCTTC
-,-,TRBV27,TRBJ2-1,14,CASSLSWEFNEQFF,TGTGCCAGCAGTTTATCGTGGGAGTTCAATGAGCAGTTCTTC
many,-,TRBV4-1,TRBJ2-7,14,CASSQGGGAGEQYF,TGCGCCAGCAGCCAAGGGGGGGGGGCAGGGGAGCAGTACTTC
many,-,TRBV7-6,TRBJ2-3,17,CASSLGREGVLTDTQYF,TGTGCCAGCAGCTTAGGGCGCGAGGGGGTACTGACAGATACGCAGTATTTT
many,-,TRBV29-1,TRBJ1-2,14,CSVGRHTEAYGYTF,TGCAGCGTTGGTAGGCACACAGAAGCCTATGGCTACACCTTC
many,TRBD1,TRBV7-6,TRBJ2-7,13,CASSSGQGDEQYF,TGTGCCAGCAGCTCAGGACAGGGGGACGAGCAGTACTTC